This TCR beta chain was captured in a study of metastatic and nonmetastatic thyroid tumors. Study summary: The authors compared repertoires across blood and tumor or nodule tissue from malignant and benign thyroid patients.

CDR3 length: 13 amino acids. J gave up 9 bases and V 2 bases, and 3 bases lay outside the gene matches. CDR1 MNHEY and CDR2 SVGAGI come from the germline V gene. Authors' data handling: Using the CDR3 differences seen across clinicopathological groups, the authors built a distant-metastasis classifier for papillary thyroid cancer, which was meant to discriminate distant-metastatic patients. TCRdb reprocessed the PCR reads using MiXCR. The V and J calls, along with clone size, are taken from TCRdb and not from the paper's own processing. This sample carries about 5,800 clones, roughly 35% of them seen once, and the ten largest clones take about 15%. No patient received treatment before thyroid surgery. The study, taken as a whole, reports: For both blood and tumor, malignant thyroid tumors reportedly showed significantly higher TCR beta diversity than benign nodules did.

This clone was seen a few times. Antigen: not known. V and J are TRBV6-5 and TRBJ2-1; 8 nucleotides line up with TRBD2. This sequence originates from a male donor with papillary thyroid cancer or a benign thyroid nodule (not recorded which). Some clones in this sample may be carry-over from other donors' samples. The sample taken for sequencing was tumor tissue. In nucleotides, the CDR3 is TGTGCCAGCAGTTACCGGGGGGGGATTGAGCAGTTCTTC. Translated, it gives CASSYRGGIEQFF.